One T cell receptor beta chain is described in this entry. Its antigen is still unknown. The sample originates from a study of blood T cell dynamics during melanoma immunotherapy. Whole-study results and caveats: Among sorted CD8+ subsets, immune-effector cells had the highest clonality and cell-free DNA similarity.

Germline loops: CDR1 MNHEY, CDR2 SMNVEV (reference sequence). V lost 3 bases and J 6 bases, leaving 12 bases between the germline ends. The CDR3 is 14 amino acids. Data came from immunoSEQ multiplex PCR; TCRdb stores just in-frame clones and leaves some out. The table shows a few thousand clones, with around 82% occurring only once. Indicated time point: week 3, after first cycle of checkpoint inhibitor. The CD3+ CD4- CD8+ CD45RA- CD45RO-high CD27- CCR7- memory phenotype defined TIE cells. One draw preceded checkpoint blockade; another followed its first cycle at week 3. The sequence came from a human donor with melanoma. This sequence joins TRBV27 and TRBJ1-5, with D possibly TRBD1 on 6 matching bases. The material was CD8+ T cells from blood, obtained from a patient treated with checkpoint blockade. Here the CDR3 reads CASSLGTSGQPQHF. The CDR3 DNA reads as TGTGCCAGCAGTTTGGGGACAAGCGGTCAGCCCCAGCATTTT.